The next 4 T cell receptor beta chains were all read from a single sample in a study of early T cells in non-severe SARS-CoV-2 infection. Each CDR3 protein gets one entry after TCRdb re-called the 5' RACE reads with MiXCR. The profile shows about 81,000 distinct CDR3 sequences, roughly 6% of them singletons. Sequencing was carried out using whole blood. Receptors were obtained from an adult who was a healthcare worker with PCR-confirmed SARS-CoV-2 infection or an uninfected control (not recorded which).

This rearrangement joins TRBV5-4 to TRBJ2-3; D is undetermined. Trimming removed 0 bases at V and 0 bases at J, with 8 bases between. Germline CDR1 SGHNT, CDR2 YYREEE (reference sequence). CDR3 length equals 15 residues. The CDR3 nucleotides are TGTGCCAGCAGCTTGGGCGGAGAAAGCACAGATACGCAGTATTTT. Protein product: CASSLGGESTDTQYF.

CDR3 DNA sequence: TGCGCCAGCAGCTTGGCTTTCCGATCAATCTATGGCTACACCTTC. Amino acids: CASSLAFRSIYGYTF. The chain links TRBV5-1 to TRBJ1-2; D unresolved. Deletions cut 0 bases from V and 4 bases from J, with 13 bases between. Per germline, CDR1 SGHRS and CDR2 YFSETQ. This CDR3 has 15 amino acids.

This clonotype appeared many times. This chain uses TRBV5-1 with TRBJ1-6, with 7 positions matching TRBD1. This CDR3 has 15 amino acids. Trimming at V came to 5 bases and at J to 5 bases, leaving 7 bases not matched to a gene. CDR1 and CDR2 from the germline V gene are SGHRS and YFSETQ. In DNA, the CDR3 is TGCGCCAGCAGGACCCGGACAGGACATAATTCACCCCTCCACTTT. This sequence encodes CASRTRTGHNSPLHF.

This clonotype appeared a few times. The chain couples TRBV7-8 to TRBJ2-1; D is unclear. The germline CDR1 and CDR2 sequences are SGHVS and FQNEAQ. The CDR3 is 13 amino acids. Trimming took 3 bases from V and 4 from J, leaving 7 bases between them. CDR3 coding DNA: TGTGCCAGCAGCTTCCCTGAATACAATGAGCAGTTCTTC. Protein sequence: CASSFPEYNEQFF. Looking up the rest from reference TRBV7-8 and TRBJ2-1 gives the full variable domain: GAGVSQSPRYKVAKRGQDVALRCDPISGHVSLFWYQQALGQGPEFLTYFQNEAQLDKSGLPSDRFFAERPEGSVSTLKIQRTQQEDSAVYLCASSFPEYNEQFFGPGTRLTVL.